The 3 T cell receptor beta chains below were found in one sample sequenced in a study of cytomegalovirus exposure and HLA in healthy donors. PCR involved 60 Vbeta and 13 Jbeta primers. Sequencing was performed with immunoSEQ multiplex PCR; in TCRdb, only in-frame clones are kept and a portion is missing. The top ten hold 2.4% of the sample, which has about 180,000 clones, around 73% seen once. Sequenced: PBMCs. The receptors derive from a man in his fifties or sixties in good health and CMV-seronegative.

The V gene is TRBV27, the J gene TRBJ2-3; a weak D match, TRBD2 (7 bases). The CDR3 sequence is 15 residues long. Germline assignment: CDR1 MNHEY and CDR2 SMNVEV (reference sequence). Trimming took off 1 base at V and 2 bases at J, with 10 bases between the two ends. CDR3 sequence reads: CASSLWGGTTDTQYF. The CDR3 nucleotides are TGTGCCAGCAGTTTATGGGGGGGCACCACAGATACGCAGTATTTT.

This chain links TRBV29-1 with TRBJ2-1; perhaps TRBD1 as D (5 bases). Germline lookup yields CDR1 SQVTM and CDR2 ANQGSEA. V was pared by 6 bases and J by 4 bases, with 7 bases between. The CDR3 covers 11 residues. DNA of the CDR3: TGCAGCGTGACAGCTTACAATGAGCAGTTCTTC. It specifies CSVTAYNEQFF.

V is TRBV4-3 and J is TRBJ1-1, with 9 nucleotides matching TRBD1. Germline V gives CDR1 LGHNA, CDR2 YSLEER. CDR3 size: 14 residues. Losses at the gene ends were 6 bases for V and 1 base for J; bases not matched to a gene: 3. CDR3 loop: CASSSGQGNTEAFF. DNA for the CDR3: TGCGCCAGCAGTTCGGGACAGGGGAACACTGAAGCTTTCTTT.